This is a list of T cell receptor beta chains from one sample in a study of Graves' ophthalmopathy and Graves' hyperthyroidism. TCRdb redid the calling of the multiplex PCR reads with MiXCR, one entry per CDR3 protein. The table lists around 1.1 million distinct CDR3 sequences, around a third of them singletons, with 11% in the top ten. Sample: peripheral blood or thyroid tissue (not recorded which). The receptor source for this set is an adult man with Graves' hyperthyroidism. The CDR3 runs from the conserved cysteine through the conserved F or W. A D gene is named only where the DNA matches it firmly. Clone size is not always given. Where it is, it says once, few, many or a class for expanded clones.

clone_size d_call j_call v_call cdr3_aa
many . TRBJ1-3 TRBV14 CASSHHVRAGNTIYF
. . TRBJ1-1 TRBV9 CASSVVGRPQNTEAFF
many . TRBJ1-5 TRBV20-1 CSAAVGSERNQPQHF
many . TRBJ1-5 TRBV10-3 CAISGPNQPQHF
many . TRBJ1-2 TRBV5-1 CASSLGVGHHGYTF
. . TRBJ2-2 TRBV10-3 CASSNYRATTGELFF
. . TRBJ1-2 TRBV20-1 CSARVRTWDYGYTF
. TRBD1 TRBJ2-7 TRBV12-3/TRBV12-4 CASRDRDRQYF
many . TRBJ2-5 TRBV7-9 CASSPQTGRFQETQYF
many . TRBJ2-6 TRBV6-4 CASSDSTTGANVLTF
few . TRBJ2-3 TRBV10-1 CASKGTGWDTQYF
. TRBD2 TRBJ2-5 TRBV12-3/TRBV12-4 CASSFGTAGGTQYF
. . TRBJ2-6 TRBV18 CASSPPLGETGANVLTF
few . TRBJ2-2 TRBV4-1 CASSPGAGVPGELFF
many TRBD1 TRBJ1-5 TRBV2 CASSVGQGGQPQHF
many TRBD1 TRBJ1-2 TRBV29-1 CSAGDSLSYGYTF
many TRBD2 TRBJ2-5 TRBV19 CASTPAGGRETQYF
many . TRBJ1-5 TRBV19 CASSSYGGRSNQPQHF
many TRBD1 TRBJ1-4 TRBV12-3/TRBV12-4 CASSGTVEKLFF
. TRBD2 TRBJ2-5 TRBV29-1 CSVARTSGSETQYF
. . TRBJ1-1 TRBV28 CASSTLLGDRQDEAFF
many TRBD1 TRBJ1-2 TRBV7-9 CASSLTGAFLGYTF
few . TRBJ2-7 TRBV4-1 CASSQDWRQLYEQYF
. . TRBJ1-1 TRBV7-3 CASSLFLWGPVQEAFF
many TRBD1 TRBJ1-2 TRBV5-1 CASSWDSDYGYTF
few . TRBJ1-5 TRBV6-1 CASSDGWGNQPQHF
. . TRBJ1-2 TRBV19 CASNVGTRGGYTF
. . TRBJ1-2 TRBV12-3/TRBV12-4 CASSRTGTQLNYGYTF
many . TRBJ1-2 TRBV19 CASSSPGPGNYGYTF
many TRBD1 TRBJ1-1 TRBV9 CASSEGQTTEAFF
many . TRBJ2-5 TRBV13 CASSLRRQLQETQYF
many TRBD1 TRBJ1-2 TRBV7-9 CASSFDREVGRGYTF
many TRBD1 TRBJ2-7 TRBV2 CASSETGGSYEQYF
. . TRBJ1-6 TRBV7-9 CASSLPDKSNSPPHF
. . TRBJ1-1 TRBV29-1 CSVEGGRGKAFF
few . TRBJ2-5 TRBV30 CAWVDSQETQYF
few . TRBJ2-5 TRBV9 CASSVGGGGVETQYF
few . TRBJ1-1 TRBV6-1 CASSDRGVARNTEAFF
few . TRBJ2-5 TRBV20-1 CSASRRETQYF
few . TRBJ1-6 TRBV27 CASSSYAPPPLHF
many . TRBJ2-7 TRBV11-1 CASSFTGIEQYF
. . TRBJ2-7 TRBV29-1 CSVQPGSNYEQYF
. . TRBJ2-6 TRBV10-3 CAISEVPVGMGANVLTF
few . TRBJ1-3 TRBV29-1 CSVEDRGAGSGNTIYF
many . TRBJ1-1 TRBV2 CASSRERSDSEAFF
many . TRBJ2-5 TRBV2 CASNRDPGETQYF
. TRBD1 TRBJ1-6 TRBV29-1 CSAATGGGNSPLHF
few . TRBJ1-1 TRBV7-9 CASSSLAMNTEAFF
. TRBD1 TRBJ1-1 TRBV29-1 CSVGGGGRTEAFF
many TRBD1 TRBJ1-6 TRBV5-5 CASSTQTGVQASPLHF
. . TRBJ2-7 TRBV6-5 CASSYTAPAAGYYEQYF
. . TRBJ2-5 TRBV20-1 CSPPGPNTETQYF
. TRBD2 TRBJ2-2 TRBV29-1 CSVEGQGGPGELFF
. TRBD1 TRBJ2-7 TRBV11-1 CASSPPGTGPEQYF
. TRBD2 TRBJ2-5 TRBV12-3/TRBV12-4 CASSFASGGVEQYF